This TCR beta chain was sequenced in a study of T cell changes during pregnancy in multiple sclerosis. Using immunoSEQ multiplex PCR, the repertoire was profiled, and TCRdb retains in-frame clones only, with some absent. This table has some 40,000 clones, more than 70% appearing once. The CDR3 runs 15 residues. The germline V gene encodes CDR1 SGHVS and CDR2 FNYEAQ. The V gene lost 1 base and the J gene lost 1 base, with 9 bases spanning the gap. This material consisted of CD8+ T cells from peripheral blood mononuclear cells, taken in the first trimester of pregnancy. The sequence came from a female donor with multiple sclerosis, enrolled in a pregnancy study. The V gene is TRBV7-6, the J gene TRBJ2-3, with a tentative D call TRBD1 (6 bases). DNA of the CDR3: TGTGCCAGCAGCTTAGGAGGGGGACGCACAGATACGCAGTATTTT. Its protein is CASSLGGGRTDTQYF.